Ten or more counts support the clone carrying this TCR beta chain. This CDR3 is built from 14 residues. Germline-derived CDR1 and CDR2 are MNHEY and SVGEGT. The trim removed 5 bases at V and 2 bases at J, leaving 5 bases unmatched. Time point of the sample: patch test 3, about 24 weeks after DPC sensitization. The treatment here: therapeutic diphenylcyclopropenone sensitization with weekly scalp DPC. MiXCR, run by TCRdb on the RACE reads, gives a single entry per CDR3 protein. The sample shows some 62,000 distinct CDR3 sequences, approximately 10% of them seen only once. The sample belongs to a study of human T cells and chemical hapten exposure. Across the study: Readings were taken at 6 days from patch tests that had applied 0.01% DPC to the upper back.

V and J are TRBV6-2 or TRBV6-3 and TRBJ1-2; 7 bases align to TRBD1. The receptor's source is a woman aged 30 to 39 with alopecia areata. Some clones in this sample may be carry-over from other donors' samples. Source: whole blood, taken in connection with sensitization to the hapten diphenylcyclopropenone (DPC). CDR3 DNA: TGTGCCAGCAGTAGAACGGGACAGAACTATGGCTACACCTTC. This codes for CASSRTGQNYGYTF.